This T cell receptor beta chain derives from a study of Ad26.COV2.S vaccination and SARS-CoV-2 variants. As for the study in general: The vaccine Ad26.COV2.S was put into the muscle once, or twice with 56 days between.

The CDR3 spans 16 residues. The germline gives CDR1 MGHDK, CDR2 SYGVNS. V lost 5 bases and J lost 0, with 17 bases in between. Noted treatment: 15 to 20 received Ad26.COV2.S at low or high dose, single or two shots; 5 received placebo; per-sample allocation not given. Material that was analyzed had been drawn on day 63 after the first vaccine or placebo injection. This person who donated was an adult of 18-55 years in Boston. A single count supports this clone. The antigen is unknown. Using immunoSEQ multiplex PCR, the repertoire was profiled, and TCRdb retains in-frame clones only, with some absent. The sample comprises around 300,000 clones, about 88% of which are singletons, and about 6.4% rests with the top ten. Study results and caveats: Similar non-spike TCR breadth was observed in recipients of vaccine and of placebo. Ad26.COV2.S recipients had broader spike-specific TCRs (P = 0.0014).

This sequence joins TRBV25-1 and TRBJ2-7, with TRBD1 as a possible D gene (6 bases). This TCR came from a person between 18 and 59 years old who received the Ad26.COV2.S COVID-19 vaccine or a placebo. Material: peripheral blood, obtained in a trial of Ad26.COV2.S vaccine versus placebo. CDR3 DNA: TGTGCCAGCAGTCCAAACCGGGACACCTTCTCCTACGAGCAGTACTTC. Translated, it gives CASSPNRDTFSYEQYF.